This TCR beta chain was captured in a study of cytomegalovirus exposure and HLA in healthy donors. The V gene end was trimmed by 0 bases and the J gene end by 4 bases; junction bases not matched to a gene: 4. The CDR3 contains 15 residues. Germline V gives CDR1 SGHNT, CDR2 YYREEE (reference sequence). PCR amplification relied on 60 Vbeta primers (plus 13 Jbeta primers). Repertoires were generated with immunoSEQ multiplex PCR, while TCRdb's copy carries only in-frame clones and drops some. The table shows 130,000 to 150,000 clones, with 70% to 85% occurring only once. Sequenced input: PBMCs. V and J are TRBV5-4 and TRBJ2-5; 9 nucleotides align to TRBD2. This clonotype was sampled from an older woman in good health and CMV-seropositive. Here the CDR3 reads CASSLGGSGRETQYF. The CDR3 region has the DNA TGTGCCAGCAGCTTGGGGGGTAGCGGGAGAGAGACCCAGTACTTC.